These T cell receptor beta chains were read from a single sample in a study of control samples from healthy donors and cancer patients. TCRdb keeps only in-frame clones here, not all; method: immunoSEQ multiplex PCR. The data contain some 130,000 clones, roughly 92% of them singletons. Sample: blood. These receptors originate from a man younger than 30 in good health. Both conserved end residues are part of each CDR3. Fields, in order: clone size, D gene, J gene, V gene, CDR3 protein, CDR3 DNA. D genes are given only for firm matches. Where a row states a size, it is once, few, many or the class of an expanded clone; other rows omit it.

clone_size: NA
d_call: TRBD2
j_call: TRBJ2-3
v_call: TRBV7-9
cdr3_aa: CASSLTLLAGGSTDTQYF
cdr3_nt: TGTGCCAGCAGCTTAACCCTACTAGCGGGGGGTAGCACAGATACGCAGTATTTT

clone_size: NA
d_call: NA
j_call: TRBJ2-1
v_call: TRBV5-3
cdr3_aa: CARSPTPTYNEQFF
cdr3_nt: TGTGCCAGAAGCCCTACCCCCACATACAATGAGCAGTTCTTC

clone_size: NA
d_call: TRBD1
j_call: TRBJ2-5
v_call: TRBV5-6
cdr3_aa: CASSPILQGARDQYF
cdr3_nt: TGTGCCAGCAGCCCCATACTACAGGGGGCTAGAGACCAGTACTTC

clone_size: NA
d_call: NA
j_call: TRBJ1-2
v_call: TRBV6-2/TRBV6-3
cdr3_aa: CASSHDSYGYTF
cdr3_nt: TGTGCCAGCAGCCACGACAGCTATGGCTACACCTTC

clone_size: NA
d_call: NA
j_call: TRBJ1-5
v_call: TRBV6-6
cdr3_aa: CASSYLGQPQHF
cdr3_nt: TGTGCCAGCAGTTACTTGGGTCAGCCCCAGCATTTT

clone_size: once
d_call: NA
j_call: TRBJ1-6
v_call: TRBV2
cdr3_aa: CASRQGNNSPLHF
cdr3_nt: TGTGCCAGCAGACAGGGCAATAATTCACCCCTCCACTTT

clone_size: NA
d_call: TRBD1
j_call: TRBJ1-2
v_call: TRBV7-9
cdr3_aa: CASSSDLQGAVGYTF
cdr3_nt: TGTGCCAGCAGCTCAGATCTACAGGGGGCGGTTGGCTACACCTTC

clone_size: NA
d_call: TRBD1
j_call: TRBJ2-5
v_call: TRBV7-9
cdr3_aa: CASSLVGWTGGFQETQYF
cdr3_nt: TGTGCCAGCAGCTTAGTTGGTTGGACAGGGGGCTTTCAGGAGACCCAGTACTTC

clone_size: NA
d_call: NA
j_call: TRBJ2-1
v_call: TRBV2
cdr3_aa: CAGRRGSYNEQFF
cdr3_nt: TGTGCCGGGAGAAGGGGGTCCTACAATGAGCAGTTCTTC

clone_size: NA
d_call: NA
j_call: TRBJ1-3
v_call: TRBV9
cdr3_aa: CASSVEITPSSGNTIYF
cdr3_nt: TGTGCCAGCAGCGTAGAGATCACACCGAGCTCTGGAAACACCATATATTTT

clone_size: NA
d_call: NA
j_call: TRBJ1-1
v_call: TRBV5-1
cdr3_aa: CASSLEWGAPAFF
cdr3_nt: TGCGCCAGCAGCTTGGAATGGGGGGCGCCTGCTTTCTTT

clone_size: NA
d_call: NA
j_call: TRBJ1-3
v_call: TRBV7-9
cdr3_aa: CASSFDGNSGNTIYF
cdr3_nt: TGTGCCAGCAGCTTCGACGGGAACTCTGGAAACACCATATATTTT

clone_size: NA
d_call: NA
j_call: TRBJ1-1
v_call: TRBV7-9
cdr3_aa: CASSPSTGWGAFF
cdr3_nt: TGTGCCAGCAGCCCCTCAACTGGGTGGGGAGCTTTCTTT

clone_size: once
d_call: TRBD2
j_call: TRBJ2-1
v_call: TRBV6-5
cdr3_aa: CASRLAGAYNEQFF
cdr3_nt: TGTGCCAGCAGGCTAGCGGGGGCGTACAATGAGCAGTTCTTC

clone_size: NA
d_call: NA
j_call: TRBJ2-1
v_call: TRBV4-1
cdr3_aa: CASSRVQNYNEQFF
cdr3_nt: TGCGCCAGCAGCCGAGTCCAAAACTACAATGAGCAGTTCTTC

clone_size: NA
d_call: NA
j_call: TRBJ1-5
v_call: TRBV4-1
cdr3_aa: CASSQVLVGNQPQHF
cdr3_nt: TGCGCCAGCAGCCAGGTTTTGGTAGGCAATCAGCCCCAGCATTTT

clone_size: NA
d_call: NA
j_call: TRBJ2-3
v_call: TRBV5-1
cdr3_aa: CASSPGSYTDTQYF
cdr3_nt: TGCGCCAGCAGTCCTGGTTCGTACACAGATACGCAGTATTTT

clone_size: NA
d_call: NA
j_call: TRBJ2-1
v_call: TRBV11-3
cdr3_aa: CASSTSSYNEQFF
cdr3_nt: TGTGCCAGCAGCACCAGCTCCTACAATGAGCAGTTCTTC

clone_size: NA
d_call: NA
j_call: TRBJ2-1
v_call: TRBV7-9
cdr3_aa: CASSSQRSVFEQFF
cdr3_nt: TGTGCCAGCAGCTCCCAACGGAGCGTTTTTGAGCAGTTCTTC

clone_size: NA
d_call: NA
j_call: TRBJ1-2
v_call: TRBV7-6
cdr3_aa: CASSLYGRHYGYTF
cdr3_nt: TGTGCCAGCAGCTTATATGGACGTCACTATGGCTACACCTTC

clone_size: NA
d_call: NA
j_call: TRBJ2-1
v_call: TRBV24-1
cdr3_aa: CATRARRKASNEQFF
cdr3_nt: TGTGCCACCAGGGCGCGGCGAAAGGCCTCCAATGAGCAGTTCTTC

clone_size: NA
d_call: NA
j_call: TRBJ2-7
v_call: TRBV11-2
cdr3_aa: CASSLFRTNEQYF
cdr3_nt: TGTGCCAGCAGCTTATTTAGGACCAACGAGCAGTACTTC

clone_size: NA
d_call: TRBD2
j_call: TRBJ2-3
v_call: TRBV11-3
cdr3_aa: CASSLDRRLAGGTDTQYF
cdr3_nt: TGTGCCAGCAGCTTAGATCGCCGACTAGCGGGTGGGACAGATACGCAGTATTTT

clone_size: NA
d_call: NA
j_call: TRBJ2-3
v_call: TRBV6-5
cdr3_aa: CASRFDRSTDTQYF
cdr3_nt: TGTGCCAGCAGATTCGACAGGAGCACAGATACGCAGTATTTT

clone_size: NA
d_call: TRBD2
j_call: TRBJ2-7
v_call: TRBV4-1
cdr3_aa: CASSQGGGNYEQYF
cdr3_nt: TGCGCCAGCAGCCAAGGGGGGGGGAACTACGAGCAGTACTTC

clone_size: NA
d_call: NA
j_call: TRBJ1-4
v_call: TRBV18
cdr3_aa: CASSPGLAEEKLFF
cdr3_nt: TGTGCCAGCTCACCAGGGTTAGCGGAGGAAAAACTGTTTTTT

clone_size: NA
d_call: NA
j_call: TRBJ1-6
v_call: TRBV6-6
cdr3_aa: CASCETKDSPLHF
cdr3_nt: TGTGCCAGCTGCGAAACTAAGGATTCACCCCTCCACTTT

clone_size: NA
d_call: NA
j_call: TRBJ1-3
v_call: TRBV7-2
cdr3_aa: CASSLPPSGVGNTIYF
cdr3_nt: TGTGCCAGCAGCTTACCCCCCTCAGGGGTTGGAAACACCATATATTTT

clone_size: NA
d_call: TRBD2
j_call: TRBJ2-7
v_call: TRBV2
cdr3_aa: CASRVGLAGDEQYF
cdr3_nt: TGTGCCAGCAGGGTTGGACTAGCGGGGGACGAGCAGTACTTC

clone_size: NA
d_call: TRBD1
j_call: TRBJ1-2
v_call: TRBV6-5
cdr3_aa: CASSYEGQGVDGYTF
cdr3_nt: TGTGCCAGCAGTTACGAGGGACAGGGGGTGGATGGCTACACCTTC

clone_size: NA
d_call: NA
j_call: TRBJ2-7
v_call: TRBV30
cdr3_aa: CAWSVLSVRAYEQYF
cdr3_nt: TGTGCCTGGAGTGTACTCTCGGTACGAGCCTACGAGCAGTACTTC

clone_size: NA
d_call: NA
j_call: TRBJ1-4
v_call: TRBV30
cdr3_aa: CAWSVQRAGGEKLFF
cdr3_nt: TGTGCCTGGAGTGTACAACGGGCGGGAGGGGAAAAACTGTTTTTT

clone_size: NA
d_call: NA
j_call: TRBJ1-2
v_call: TRBV6-5
cdr3_aa: CASSLGWAEDYGYTF
cdr3_nt: TGTGCCAGCAGTCTCGGATGGGCAGAAGACTATGGCTACACCTTC

clone_size: NA
d_call: NA
j_call: TRBJ1-1
v_call: TRBV7-9
cdr3_aa: CAGTRVFMNTEAFF
cdr3_nt: TGTGCCGGGACAAGGGTGTTTATGAACACTGAAGCTTTCTTT

clone_size: NA
d_call: NA
j_call: TRBJ1-5
v_call: TRBV6-4
cdr3_aa: CASALEERNQPQHF
cdr3_nt: TGTGCCAGTGCCCTGGAGGAACGCAATCAGCCCCAGCATTTT

clone_size: NA
d_call: NA
j_call: TRBJ1-3
v_call: TRBV19
cdr3_aa: CASSLLAPSGNTIYF
cdr3_nt: TGTGCCAGTAGTCTCTTGGCCCCCTCTGGAAACACCATATATTTT

clone_size: NA
d_call: NA
j_call: TRBJ2-7
v_call: TRBV5-5
cdr3_aa: CASSLGGGSSYEQYF
cdr3_nt: TGTGCCAGCAGCTTGGGGGGAGGCAGTTCCTACGAGCAGTACTTC

clone_size: NA
d_call: NA
j_call: TRBJ1-2
v_call: TRBV30
cdr3_aa: CAWSREFNGYTF
cdr3_nt: TGTGCCTGGAGCAGGGAGTTTAATGGCTACACCTTC

clone_size: NA
d_call: TRBD1
j_call: TRBJ1-2
v_call: TRBV27
cdr3_aa: CASSPGTGGGRDYGYTF
cdr3_nt: TGTGCCAGCAGTCCCGGGACAGGGGGCGGAAGGGACTATGGCTACACCTTC

clone_size: many
d_call: TRBD1
j_call: TRBJ1-5
v_call: TRBV27
cdr3_aa: CASSLGQGNQPQHF
cdr3_nt: TGTGCCAGCAGTTTAGGACAGGGCAATCAGCCCCAGCATTTT

clone_size: NA
d_call: TRBD2
j_call: TRBJ2-7
v_call: TRBV19
cdr3_aa: CASSLGGLAGSYEQYF
cdr3_nt: TGTGCCAGTTCCCTCGGCGGACTAGCGGGATCCTACGAGCAGTACTTC